This T cell receptor beta chain comes out of a study of blood T cell repertoires in COVID-19. Study at large: Samples representing acute and convalescent COVID-19 were sourced from the United States, Italy and Spain. The analysed material was cDNA or gDNA that came from T cells, B-cell-depleted T cells, or PBMCs.

In the authors' methods: How many nucleated cells were present was estimated from reference gene primer amplification. Repertoires were generated with immunoSEQ multiplex PCR, while TCRdb's copy carries only in-frame clones and drops some. The V and J calls and clone size come from that table; D and trimming were worked out from the DNA. This sample has roughly 75,000 clones, with approximately 85% found just once. Followed longitudinally, the Seattle patients had been enrolled during active infection. Germline trimming cut 3 bases from V and 8 bases from J; bases unmatched to any gene: 4. The CDR3 spans 13 residues. Germline V gene lookup returns CDR1 MDHEN and CDR2 SYDVKM.

The rearrangement links TRBV28 to TRBJ1-2, with 9 bases lining up with TRBD1. Source material: peripheral blood. The receptor comes from a man between 45 and 60 years old with COVID-19, enrolled during active disease. CDR3 nucleotides: TGTGCCAGCAGTTTCGGGACAGGGAGAGGCTACACCTTC. Its protein product is CASSFGTGRGYTF.